One and the same sample provided the 23 T cell receptor beta chains below, sequenced in a study of shared clonotypes between healthy human individuals. Sequencing was performed with immunoSEQ multiplex PCR; in TCRdb, only in-frame clones are kept and a portion is missing. The sample yields about 2.4 million clones, approximately 93% seen once. Sequencing used naive CD4+ T cells from PBMCs. Subset indicated: CD45RA+ positively selected. Every receptor here comes from a man aged 18 to 30 in good health. Some clones in this sample may be carry-over from other donors' samples.

The V and J genes are TRBV6-1 and TRBJ2-3; 10 nucleotides line up with TRBD2. The ends lost 5 bases at V and 4 bases at J; junction bases unmatched: 6. CDR1 is MNHNS and CDR2 is SASEGT in the germline V gene. The CDR3 has 15 residues. The CDR3 is CASSPQTSGPDTQYF. CDR3 DNA: TGTGCCAGCAGTCCCCAGACTAGCGGGCCAGATACGCAGTATTTT.

About this clone: At one end, the junction sequence differs from germline, possibly due to a read error. CDR3 residues: CAWSPSRVTGTGRTRPWF. Here the CDR3 DNA reads TGTGCCTGGAGCCCCAGCCGCGTCACCGGGACAGGGAGGACAAGGCCGTGGTTT. V gene TRBV30 combines with J gene TRBJ1-4, with 9 bases aligning to TRBD1. Germline assignment: CDR1 GTSNPN and CDR2 SVGIG (reference sequence). The CDR3 covers 18 residues.

There are a few counts of this clone. The rearrangement links TRBV4-3 to TRBJ1-1; no clear D gene. The ends were cut back, 6 bases at V and 0 bases at J, with 8 bases in the middle. The length of the CDR3 is 13 residues. CDR1 and CDR2 (germline): LGHNA, YSLEER. CDR3 amino acids: CASSRRLNTEAFF. CDR3 bases: TGCGCCAGCAGTCGGCGGTTGAACACTGAAGCTTTCTTT.

The chain uses TRBV6-6 and TRBJ1-4; D might be TRBD1 (5 bases). Germline assignment: CDR1 MNHNY and CDR2 SVGAGI (reference sequence). The CDR3 runs to 14 residues. V was cut by 6 bases and J by 4 bases, with 12 bases left in between. The CDR3: CASRAGPVNEKLFF. The CDR3 DNA reads TGTGCCAGCAGAGCGGGACCCGTTAATGAAAAACTGTTTTTT.

With respect to this clone: The same CDR3 is also encoded by other DNA sequences in this sample. CDR3 sequence reads: CASSYGQNYEQYF. For the CDR3, the DNA is TGTGCCAGCAGTTACGGCCAGAATTACGAGCAGTACTTC. This chain uses TRBV6-5 with TRBJ2-7; D is unclear. Trimming took off 2 bases at V and 4 bases at J, with 9 bases between the two ends. Germline values: CDR1 MNHEY, CDR2 SVGAGI. The CDR3 sequence is 13 residues long.

J is TRBJ2-5 and V is TRBV5-4, with D possibly matching TRBD2 (5 bases). The CDR3 is 11 amino acids. V lost 3 bases and J 9 bases, leaving 9 bases between the germline ends. Per germline, CDR1 SGHNT and CDR2 YYREEE (reference sequence). The CDR3 DNA sequence: TGTGCCAGCAGCTCCGGGGTTGCCCAGTACTTC. The encoded protein is CASSSGVAQYF.

The V call is TRBV6-5, the J call TRBJ2-7; TRBD1 matches 7 bases. Unmatched junction bases numbered 6, after V lost 5 bases and J lost 5 bases. Germline V gene data show CDR1 as MNHEY and CDR2 as SVGAGI. The CDR3 has 13 amino acids. The CDR3 DNA sequence: TGTGCCAGCAGTGCGACAGGGTTCCACGAGCAGTACTTC. It is translated as CASSATGFHEQYF.

V usage is TRBV7-2 and J usage is TRBJ2-2; maybe TRBD2 (6 bases). Trimming cost V 2 bases and J 5 bases, with 12 bases left between them. The CDR3 spans 15 residues. Germline V gene lookup returns CDR1 SGHTA and CDR2 FQGNSA. CDR3 nucleotides: TGTGCCAGCAGCTTAATGCGGGACGCTACCGGGGAGCTGTTTTTT. This sequence encodes CASSLMRDATGELFF.

V gene TRBV5-5 combines with J gene TRBJ1-1; D remains unclear. V lost 0 bases to trimming and J lost 3 bases, with 12 bases between them. The CDR3 is made up of 15 amino acids. From germline, CDR1 is SGHKS and CDR2 YYEKEE (reference sequence). CDR3 region: CASSLDSAGDTEAFF. For the CDR3, the DNA is TGTGCCAGCAGCTTGGATTCAGCTGGCGACACTGAAGCTTTCTTT.

The rearrangement links TRBV6-5 to TRBJ1-5; D may be TRBD1 (5 bases). Germline CDR1 and CDR2: MNHEY and SVGAGI. The ends were cut back, 5 bases at V and 7 bases at J, with 18 bases in the middle. The CDR3 is 15 amino acids. The CDR3 loop reads CASSRGGGLGQPQHF. CDR3 DNA sequence: TGTGCCAGCAGTCGTGGTGGGGGGTTGGGGCAGCCCCAGCATTTT.

J is TRBJ2-1 and V is TRBV28; 7 nucleotides line up with TRBD2. Trimming removed 1 base from V and 5 bases from J; junction bases left unmatched: 11. The germline V gene has CDR1 MDHEN and CDR2 SYDVKM. This CDR3 spans 17 amino acids. CDR3 amino acids: CASSLFFGGGGHNEQFF. The CDR3 nucleotides are TGTGCCAGCAGTTTATTCTTCGGCGGCGGGGGACACAATGAGCAGTTCTTC.

V and J are TRBV7-8 and TRBJ2-3; TRBD2 agrees at 8 bases. The CDR3 extends over 14 amino acids. The germline gives CDR1 SGHVS, CDR2 FQNEAQ. After removal of 5 bases from V and 8 bases from J, the junction contained 9 bases not matched to a gene. CDR3 sequence reads: CASSTSSGRLTQYF. The CDR3 DNA reads as TGTGCCAGCAGCACATCTAGCGGGCGCCTTACGCAGTATTTT.

The gene calls are TRBV29-1 and TRBJ1-1; TRBD1 matches at 7 bases. With V trimmed by 3 bases and J by 4 bases, 8 bases remained unmatched. Germline CDR1 SQVTM, CDR2 ANQGSEA. The CDR3 spans 14 residues. CDR3 sequence reads: CSVESQGGPTEAFF. The CDR3 coding sequence is TGCAGCGTTGAGTCTCAGGGGGGGCCCACTGAAGCTTTCTTT. The full variable domain, rest sourced from reference TRBV29-1 and TRBJ1-1, is SAVISQKPSRDICQRGTSLTIQCQVDSQVTMMFWYRQQPGQSLTLIATANQGSEATYESGFVIDKFPISRPNLTFSTLTVSNMSPEDSSIYLCSVESQGGPTEAFFGQGTRLTVV.

This rearrangement joins TRBV29-1 to TRBJ2-3; the D gene could be TRBD1 or TRBD2 (5 bases each). The V gene's germline CDR1 is SQVTM and CDR2 ANQGSEA. This CDR3 comprises 13 residues. The V end was cut by 4 bases, the J end by 4 bases, with 12 bases between. The CDR3 coding sequence is TGCAGCGTTGGGGGACCCAGTGCAGATACGCAGTATTTT. It yields the protein CSVGGPSADTQYF.

This clone was seen just once. This chain links TRBV11-2 with TRBJ2-7, with 8 nucleotides matching TRBD1. Germline trimming cut 4 bases from V and 12 bases from J; bases unmatched to any gene: 11. Germline V gene sequence: CDR1 SGHAT, CDR2 FQNNGV. The CDR3 covers 13 residues. CDR3 protein: CASSSGTGPRGYF. The CDR3 nucleotides read TGTGCCAGCAGCTCGGGGACAGGCCCACGGGGGTACTTC.

The rearrangement joins TRBV9 to TRBJ1-1; 7 bases map to TRBD1. Germline CDR1 SGDLS, CDR2 YYNGEE. This CDR3 has 14 amino acids. V was pared by 0 bases and J by 5 bases, with 4 bases of the junction left unmatched. DNA for the CDR3: TGTGCCAGCAGCGTAGAGAGGGGGCAAACTGAAGCTTTCTTT. Translation: CASSVERGQTEAFF.

This chain joins TRBV5-4 and TRBJ2-3; D not resolved. The CDR3 sequence is 14 residues long. Germline CDR1 SGHNT, CDR2 YYREEE (reference sequence). V was pared by 0 bases and J by 4 bases, with 9 bases between. The CDR3 sequence: CASSLATDADTQYF. CDR3 coding DNA: TGTGCCAGCAGCTTGGCCACAGACGCAGATACGCAGTATTTT.

V gene TRBV7-9 combines with J gene TRBJ2-5; D gene ambiguous. Germline-derived CDR1 and CDR2 are SEHNR and FQNEAQ (reference sequence). V lost 5 bases, J lost 5 bases, and 9 bases lay in between. The CDR3 loop spans 12 amino acids. CDR3 sequence (DNA): TGTGCCAGCAGCACTCTGGGGGAGACCCAGTACTTC. Its translation is CASSTLGETQYF.

Concerning this clone: The same CDR3 can be traced to other DNA sequences in this sample. The J gene is TRBJ2-5, the V gene TRBV5-1; the D call may be TRBD1 or TRBD2 (5 bases each). V lost 0 bases and J 5 bases, leaving 11 bases between the germline ends. This CDR3 is built from 14 residues. In germline, CDR1 is SGHRS, CDR2 YFSETQ. In DNA form, the CDR3 reads TGCGCCAGCAGCTTGGGTGGGGACCGGGAGACCCAGTACTTC. It yields the protein CASSLGGDRETQYF.

On this clone itself: The missing conserved phenylalanine or tryptophan at the end of this CDR3 makes a read error likely. No DNA is shown, since the ends of the CDR3 on it are uncertain; the CDR3 is the one TCRdb lists. CDR3 amino acids: CASSSQLAGQ. J is TRBJ2-4 and V is TRBV27; TRBD1, the D gene given by the table, was not confirmed from the DNA. Germline CDR1 is MNHEY and CDR2 is SMNVEV (reference sequence). The CDR3 comprises 10 residues, both ends counted.

The chain links TRBV7-2 to TRBJ2-3; 7 nucleotides agree with TRBD2. V gave up 4 bases and J gave up 3 bases; unmatched junction bases: 7. The germline V gene has CDR1 SGHTA and CDR2 FQGNSA. There are 15 residues in the CDR3. The CDR3, as DNA: TGTGCCAGCAGCTCCCGACTAGCCAGTACAGATACGCAGTATTTT. This sequence encodes CASSSRLASTDTQYF.

The chain has TRBV10-2 and TRBJ1-2; TRBD1 might be the D (6 bases). There are 13 residues in the CDR3. Germline V gives CDR1 WSHSY, CDR2 SAAADI. V shed 8 bases and J shed 2 bases, with 12 bases lying between them. The CDR3 here is CASLGHKNYGYTF. Here the CDR3 DNA reads TGCGCCAGCCTGGGACACAAGAACTATGGCTACACCTTC.

The chain recombines TRBV15 with TRBJ2-5, with D tentatively TRBD1 or TRBD2 (5 bases each). In germline, CDR1 is LNHNV, CDR2 YYDKDF (reference sequence). V lost 1 base to trimming and J lost 5 bases, with 17 bases between them. The CDR3 has 16 amino acids. The CDR3 reads CATSRVGPVPLETQYF. In DNA form, the CDR3 reads TGTGCCACCAGCAGAGTGGGACCAGTGCCCCTGGAGACCCAGTACTTC.